Included here is one TCR beta chain sequence, with context. Its antigen is currently not known. Qualities for individual bases were not recorded, and no much larger clone is one base off. The entry originates in a study of blood T cell repertoires in COVID-19 (dated by TCRdb to about 2020). About the investigation overall: Collaborator samples came from the United States, Italy and Spain and covered acute and convalescent phases of COVID-19. The prospective study material was composed of cDNA or gDNA derived from T cells, B-cell-depleted T cells, or PBMCs. Deeply sampled blood TCRbeta repertoires from subjects exposed to, actively infected with, or recovered from COVID-19 were included in the dataset. The repertoires were released in a freely available public database intended as a resource for research on the immune response to SARS-CoV-2. Samples were obtained from the ongoing ImmuneRACE study (first 160 participants) and from some 1,300 subjects provided by 6 global collaborators. Nearly every sample came with metadata listing a de-identified subject ID, COVID-19 status, age in years and sex. Where available, HLA class I and class II types were taken from metadata supplied by the sample provider and were not determined by assay-based typing.

Beyond this particular receptor, the publication reports: The amount of clinical and demographic metadata varied by source and participant and was provided uncurated.

TCRbeta CDR3 regions were amplified from genomic DNA using the immunoSEQ Assay, a bias-controlled multiplex PCR. The authors' pipeline ran thus. Within the assay, amplification of reference gene primers was used to estimate how many nucleated cells each sample contained. To quantify the absolute abundance of each unique TCRbeta CDR3 rearrangement, sequence reads were collapsed and filtered. For each sample, productive Simpson clonality was calculated by taking the square root of Simpson's diversity index across productive rearrangements. TCRdb mirrors the immuneACCESS table, restricted to in-frame sequences. Some clones are absent from its copies; in checked studies, under half trace to an unresolved V gene, and the reason for the others is unknown. The V and J calls and the clone size are those of that table, but D and trimming were determined from the DNA. The sample data list fewer than 350,000 clones, and approximately 90% of these were observed just once. 2.5% to 3% of the sample is held by the ten biggest clonotypes.

Participants in the prospective study were aged about 18 to 95 years, lived in some 24 United States geographic areas, and enrolled through a virtual design. To assign participants to cohorts, the prospective study relied on clinical history that participants themselves reported in a screening survey and a study questionnaire. Exposed participants had been in contact, within 2 weeks of entering the study, with a person who had a PCR-confirmed or clinician-diagnosed case of COVID-19. Mobile phlebotomists in the prospective study collected whole blood, serum and a nasopharyngeal or oropharyngeal swab from every participant. Prospective study participants could optionally give additional blood draws and questionnaires over an approximately two-month period. Blood samples from the prospective study were shipped frozen or at room temperature prior to DNA extraction. Specimen: PBMCs or T cells enriched from blood (not recorded which). The clonotype originates from a man aged 40-50 years who had been exposed to COVID-19.

The CDR3 has the sequence CAWSRQVLDEQYF. The DNA is as follows: TGTGCCTGGAGTAGACAGGTCTTGGACGAGCAGTACTTC. Recombination linked TRBV30 to TRBJ2-7; TRBD1 is perhaps the D gene, given 6 matching bases. CDR1 is given as GTSNPN and CDR2 as SVGIG, both from the germline V gene (reference sequence). CDR3 length: 13 amino acids, cysteine to phenylalanine. Of the read, only the CDR3 DNA is kept; its 39 bases are in frame from base 1. The trim is 2 bases for V and 5 bases for J, with a gap of 13 bases between the germline ends.